The source of this TCR beta chain is a study of early T cells in non-severe SARS-CoV-2 infection (dated by TCRdb to the early 2020s). Turning to the overall study: Because TCR sequencing relied on bulk RNA taken from unsorted whole blood, pairing of alpha and beta chains was not possible. What the authors observed across the whole study: VDJdb matching was skewed toward anti-spike CD8 responses, so virus-specific expansions were likely underestimated and private and CD4 specificities were missed.

This clonotype was detected a few times. What this receptor recognizes is not known. Base quality data are lacking; no much larger clone is found one base away. Receptor amplification or capture employed 5' RACE. TCRdb shows the sequencer as NextSeq 500. To correct for sequencing error and PCR bias, the TCR library protocol tagged individual cDNA molecules with unique molecular identifiers. Both TCR alpha and beta chains were sequenced, and tight co-correlation was observed between alpha and beta sequence abundances in each sample. The study's own analysis went as follows. Decombinator V4 was used to perform V gene, J gene and CDR3 annotation of TCR sequences. TCRs were defined as expanded if a significant change between any two time points was detected under a Poisson model with p below 0.0001. TCR abundances were normalised to the total number of TCRs sequenced per sample and expressed as counts per million. TRAV1-2 paired with TRAJ12, TRAJ20 or TRAJ33 defined MAIT TCRs, while TRAV10 paired with TRAJ18 defined iNKT TCRs. A search of VDJdb, accessed on 1 November 2021, was run for TCRs annotated to CMV, EBV and SARS-CoV-2, with TCRs annotated for multiple antigens excluded. TCRdb's own reprocessing of the public reads used fastp at Q25 and MiXCR and kept productive beta chains. Each entry merges the rows of one CDR3 protein and shows their most common DNA and genes. TCRdb, not the authors, supplied the V and J calls. This sample lists about 44,000 distinct CDR3 sequences; around 5.7% were detected once. The ten largest clones capture 12% of the sample.

The junction shows trimming of 0 bases on V and 3 bases on J, plus 12 bases between the germline ends. The germline V gene (reference sequence) gives CDR1 as MNHEY and CDR2 as SMNVEV. CDR3 length: 15 amino acids, cysteine to phenylalanine. Only CDR3 DNA remains: 45 bases, in frame from the first base. A case-control design nested within a healthcare worker cohort in London, UK, was used, with weekly nasopharyngeal swab PCR tests and blood sampling performed. Healthcare workers were recruited during the week of the UK lockdown, between 23 and 31 March 2020, and followed weekly for up to about 15 weeks.

The sample consisted of whole blood. This receptor was obtained from an adult who was a healthcare worker with PCR-confirmed SARS-CoV-2 infection or an uninfected control (not recorded which). The rearrangement combines TRBV27 with TRBJ2-7, with the D gene possibly TRBD1 or TRBD2, each one fitting 5 bases. The nucleotide sequence is given as TGTGCCAGCAGTTTATCGGGACGGATACACTACGAGCAGTACTTC. The encoded protein is CASSLSGRIHYEQYF.